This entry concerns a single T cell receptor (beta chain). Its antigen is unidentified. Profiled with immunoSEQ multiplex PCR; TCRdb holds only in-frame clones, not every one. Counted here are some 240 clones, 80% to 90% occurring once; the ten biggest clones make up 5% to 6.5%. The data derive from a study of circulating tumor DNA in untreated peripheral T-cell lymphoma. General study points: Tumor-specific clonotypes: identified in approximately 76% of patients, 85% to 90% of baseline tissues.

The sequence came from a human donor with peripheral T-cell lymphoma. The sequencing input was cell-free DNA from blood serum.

In DNA, the CDR3 is TGTGCCAGCCTCACCGCCCCAGGAAAGACCTATGGCTACACCTTC. This sequence encodes CASLTAPGKTYGYTF. V gene TRBV5-4 combines with J gene TRBJ1-2; D not certain. The CDR3 consists of 15 residues. Between the trimmed V and J ends, which lost 7 bases and 4 bases, there was a span of 20 bases. The germline V gene has CDR1 SGHNT and CDR2 YYREEE (reference sequence).